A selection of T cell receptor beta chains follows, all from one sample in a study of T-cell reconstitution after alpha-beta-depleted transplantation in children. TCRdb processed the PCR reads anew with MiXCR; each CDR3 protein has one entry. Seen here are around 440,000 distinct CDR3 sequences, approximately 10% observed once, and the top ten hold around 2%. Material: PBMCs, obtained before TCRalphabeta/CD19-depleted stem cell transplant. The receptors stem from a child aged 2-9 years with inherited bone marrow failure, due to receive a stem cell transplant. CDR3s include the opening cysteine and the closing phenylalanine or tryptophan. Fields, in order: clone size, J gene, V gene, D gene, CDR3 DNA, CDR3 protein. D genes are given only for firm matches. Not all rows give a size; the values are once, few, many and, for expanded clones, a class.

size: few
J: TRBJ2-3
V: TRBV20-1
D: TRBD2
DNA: TGCAGTGCTAGAGGGGGGAGGGCCCGAGCAGATACGCAGTATTTT
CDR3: CSARGGRARADTQYF

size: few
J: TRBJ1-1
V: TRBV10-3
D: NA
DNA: TGTGCCATCAGTGAGCTCTCCAGGGGCACTGAAGCTTTCTTT
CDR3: CAISELSRGTEAFF

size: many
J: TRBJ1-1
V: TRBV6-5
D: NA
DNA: TGTGCCAGCTCGTACGGTAGGGTGAACACTGAAGCTTTCTTT
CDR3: CASSYGRVNTEAFF

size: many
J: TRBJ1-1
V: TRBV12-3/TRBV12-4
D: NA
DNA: TGTGCCAGCAGTTTAGTCTTCGGTGGGGCCCAGGGAAAGGTGAACACTGAAGCTTTCTTT
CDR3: CASSLVFGGAQGKVNTEAFF

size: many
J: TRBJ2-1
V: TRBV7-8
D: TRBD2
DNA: TGTGCCAGCAGCACTGGACTAGCGGGAGCGAATGAGCAGTTCTTC
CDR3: CASSTGLAGANEQFF

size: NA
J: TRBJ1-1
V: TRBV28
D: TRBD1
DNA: TGTGCCAGCAGTTGGGGACAGGGGGACACTGAAGCTTTCTTT
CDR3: CASSWGQGDTEAFF

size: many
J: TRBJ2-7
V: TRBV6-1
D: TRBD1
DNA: TGTGCCAGCAGACGTACTGACAGGGTCTTCGACGAGCAGTACTTC
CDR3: CASRRTDRVFDEQYF

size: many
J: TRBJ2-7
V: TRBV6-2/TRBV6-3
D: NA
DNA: TGTGCCAGCAGCTTATTGGCAGGGAGCTCCTACGAGCAGTACTTC
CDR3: CASSLLAGSSYEQYF

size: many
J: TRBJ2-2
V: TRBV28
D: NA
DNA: TGTGCCAGCAGTACCGACAGGCTTTCGACCGGGGAGCTGTTTTTT
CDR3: CASSTDRLSTGELFF

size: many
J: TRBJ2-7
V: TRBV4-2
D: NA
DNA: TGTGCCAGCAGTGAGTACAGCGGCGGGTCCTACGAGCAGTACTTC
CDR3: CASSEYSGGSYEQYF

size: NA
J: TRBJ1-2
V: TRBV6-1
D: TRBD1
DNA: TGTGCCAGCAGCCCCCTAACCGCGGGACAGGCCGACTATGGCTACACCTTC
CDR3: CASSPLTAGQADYGYTF